A single sample gave rise to the 10 T cell receptor beta chains below, sequenced in a study of shared clonotypes between healthy human individuals. Libraries were prepared by immunoSEQ multiplex PCR; TCRdb keeps only in-frame clonotypes and omits some of them. The profile shows around 240,000 clones, under 80% of them singletons. The sequenced sample consisted of memory CD4+ T cells sorted from blood. As to subset: CD45RA-negative fraction. These receptors were taken from a young man in good health.

V gene TRBV28 combines with J gene TRBJ2-4, with D unclear. This CDR3 has 15 amino acids. CDR1 MDHEN and CDR2 SYDVKM come from the germline V gene. Trimming shortened V by 7 bases and J by 0 bases, and 13 bases separated the two germline ends. CDR3 DNA sequence: TGTGCCAGCACTTCGGCAGACCTAGCCAAAAACATTCAGTACTTC. Amino acid sequence: CASTSADLAKNIQYF.

This clone has just a few counts. The chain uses TRBV5-1 and TRBJ1-2; 7 bases are a match to TRBD1. The CDR3 consists of 14 residues. J lost 2 bases, V lost 0 bases, and 1 base had no gene match. From germline, CDR1 is SGHRS and CDR2 YFSETQ. CDR3 sequence reads: CASSLEGGNYGYTF. The CDR3 DNA is TGCGCCAGCAGCTTGGAAGGGGGCAACTATGGCTACACCTTC.

This clone was seen ten or more times. The gene calls are TRBV9 and TRBJ2-3; D call uncertain. This CDR3 spans 14 amino acids. The germline gives CDR1 SGDLS, CDR2 YYNGEE. The V gene lost 4 bases and the J gene lost 3 bases, with 12 bases spanning the gap. CDR3 sequence reads: CASSYLGFTDTQYF. CDR3 DNA: TGTGCCAGCAGCTACCTGGGCTTTACAGATACGCAGTATTTT.

The chain is built from TRBV11-2 and TRBJ2-7; no firm D call. V shed 4 bases and J shed 0 bases, with 13 bases lying between them. CDR3 length: 15 residues. Germline V CDR1 and CDR2: SGHAT, FQNNGV. The CDR3: CASSSGSHSSYEQYF. DNA of the CDR3: TGTGCCAGCAGCTCCGGCTCCCATAGCTCCTACGAGCAGTACTTC.

The CDR3 DNA sequence: TGTGCCAGCAGAGCAGGGTCGGACGAGCAGTACTTC. Protein product: CASRAGSDEQYF. The J gene is TRBJ2-7, the V gene TRBV2; tentative D call: TRBD1 (5 bases). V was pared by 6 bases and J by 5 bases, with 11 bases between. Germline CDR1 is SNHLY and CDR2 is FYNNEI. There are 12 residues in the CDR3.

The chain links TRBV18 to TRBJ1-2, with TRBD1 identical over 9 bases. Germline trimming cut 5 bases from V and 6 bases from J; bases unmatched to any gene: 7. This CDR3 has 14 amino acids. Germline CDR1 is KGHSH and CDR2 is LQKENI. CDR3 loop: CASSSGQGTDGYTF. In DNA, the CDR3 is TGTGCCAGCTCAAGTGGACAGGGGACGGATGGCTACACCTTC.

The chain is built from TRBV7-8 and TRBJ2-1; 8 nucleotides line up with TRBD1. The CDR3 totals 16 residues. With 5 bases clipped from V and 1 base from J, the junction kept 7 bases outside the gene matches. Germline CDR1 reads SGHVS; CDR2 reads FQNEAQ. The CDR3 region has the DNA TGTGCCAGCAGCCGAAGCCGGGACAGGTCCTACAATGAGCAGTTCTTC. It encodes CASSRSRDRSYNEQFF.

J is TRBJ1-1 and V is TRBV5-1; 8 nucleotides match TRBD1. The CDR3 contains 14 residues. V lost 4 bases to trimming and J lost 5 bases; unmatched junction nucleotides: 7. The germline V gene encodes CDR1 SGHRS and CDR2 YFSETQ. The CDR3 sequence: CASSNQGAGTEAFF. The CDR3 DNA reads TGCGCCAGCAGCAACCAGGGGGCTGGAACTGAAGCTTTCTTT.

The J gene is TRBJ2-7, the V gene TRBV28, with TRBD2 matching over 9 bases. This CDR3 is built from 14 residues. Germline CDR1 and CDR2: MDHEN and SYDVKM. V lost 7 bases to trimming and J lost 6 bases; unmatched junction nucleotides: 10. CDR3 sequence reads: CASTIAGDVREQYF. The DNA for the CDR3 is TGTGCCAGCACCATAGCGGGAGACGTCCGCGAGCAGTACTTC.

This clone turned up a few times. The same CDR3 is also encoded by other DNA sequences in this sample. CDR3: CASSYALGRQQGYTF. CDR3 DNA sequence: TGTGCCAGCAGTTACGCCCTAGGACGGCAACAGGGCTACACCTTC. The genes are TRBV6-6 and TRBJ1-2, with D hard to call. The germline V and J ends were trimmed by 2 bases and 8 bases, with 18 bases remaining between them. CDR1 is MNHNY, CDR2 SVGAGI, per germline (reference sequence). This CDR3 contains 15 residues.